One and the same sample provided the 17 T cell receptor beta chains below, sequenced in a study of CD8+ T cells in alopecia areata. After isolation, RNA underwent reverse transcription to generate cDNA as the sequencing template. Assay: immunoSEQ multiplex PCR; the TCRdb copy retains only in-frame clones and omits some. The data contain around 140,000 clones, 47% of them singletons. What was sequenced was CD4+ T cells sorted from blood. The receptors originated from a human donor with alopecia areata.

The rearrangement links TRBV12-5 to TRBJ1-5; maybe TRBD1 (5 bases). This CDR3 is 12 amino acids long. The germline V gene has CDR1 LGHNT and CDR2 FRNRAP. CDR3 amino acids: CAFGTGNQPQHF. CDR3 DNA sequence: TGTGCCTTCGGGACCGGCAATCAGCCCCAGCATTTT.

The V call is TRBV27, the J call TRBJ1-5; weak D call: TRBD1 (5 bases). Between the trimmed V and J ends, which lost 6 bases and 4 bases, there was a span of 19 bases. Germline V gene data show CDR1 as MNHEY and CDR2 as SMNVEV (reference sequence). The length of the CDR3 is 16 residues. The CDR3 protein is CASRALGGLVNQPQHF. The DNA for the CDR3 is TGTGCCAGCAGAGCCCTCGGGGGACTGGTAAATCAGCCCCAGCATTTT.

The chain has TRBV28 and TRBJ2-2, with 8 bases identical to TRBD1. V was pared by 8 bases and J by 4 bases, with 6 bases of the junction left unmatched. Per the germline V gene, CDR1 is MDHEN and CDR2 is SYDVKM. The CDR3 length is 14 residues. CDR3 protein: CASGGQGGTGELFF. The CDR3 DNA sequence: TGTGCCAGCGGTGGACAGGGAGGCACCGGGGAGCTGTTTTTT.

The chain is built from TRBV25-1 and TRBJ2-7; D gene unclear. V lost 11 bases and J 3 bases, leaving 5 bases between the germline ends. This CDR3 region has 9 residues. Germline loops: CDR1 MGHDK, CDR2 SYGVNS. This CDR3 reads CAHHYEQYF. The DNA for the CDR3 is TGTGCCCATCACTACGAGCAGTACTTC.

V usage is TRBV7-9 and J usage is TRBJ1-1, with D unresolved. The V end was cut by 4 bases, the J end by 0 bases, with 9 bases between. Per the germline V gene, CDR1 is SEHNR and CDR2 is FQNEAQ (reference sequence). This CDR3 region has 14 residues. CDR3 protein: CASSYGMVNTEAFF. CDR3 nucleotides: TGTGCCAGCAGCTACGGGATGGTGAACACTGAAGCTTTCTTT.

The rearrangement uses TRBV29-1 and TRBJ1-5; TRBD1 aligns across 7 bases. V trimming: 7 bases; J trimming: 5 bases; junction bases outside the gene matches: 8. This CDR3 is built from 13 residues. Germline-derived CDR1 and CDR2 are SQVTM and ANQGSEA. For the CDR3, the DNA is TGCAGCGCAGGGGGGGGGACATATCAGCCCCAGCATTTT. Protein: CSAGGGTYQPQHF.

J is TRBJ1-2 and V is TRBV9; D gene ambiguous. In germline, CDR1 is SGDLS, CDR2 YYNGEE. The ends were cut back, 0 bases at V and 5 bases at J, with 35 bases in the middle. The CDR3 spans 22 residues. The CDR3 spells CASSVAEWSRVARTSGRYGYTF. Written as DNA, the CDR3 is TGTGCCAGCAGCGTAGCGGAGTGGTCCCGGGTAGCCCGAACTAGCGGAAGGTATGGCTACACCTTC.

The chain couples TRBV2 to TRBJ2-7; D gene uncertain. CDR3 length: 10 amino acids. Trimming pared 4 bases from V and 5 bases from J, leaving 3 bases between. Germline-derived CDR1 and CDR2 are SNHLY and FYNNEI. CDR3 coding DNA: TGTGCCAGCAGTGGGGACGAGCAGTACTTC. Translating gives CASSGDEQYF.

The chain carries TRBV5-1 and TRBJ1-2, with D hard to call. Trimming removed 4 bases at V and 4 bases at J, with 14 bases between. The CDR3 loop spans 14 amino acids. Germline V gene data show CDR1 as SGHRS and CDR2 as YFSETQ. CDR3 region: CASSAAGRLYGYTF. The CDR3 nucleotides read TGCGCCAGCAGCGCAGCCGGGAGACTCTATGGCTACACCTTC.

The rearrangement links TRBV7-3 to TRBJ2-7, with D possibly called TRBD1 or TRBD2 (5 bases each). The CDR3 spans 14 residues. V lost 3 bases and J lost 3, with 12 bases in between. The germline V gene encodes CDR1 SGHTA and CDR2 FQGTGA. The CDR3 DNA is TGTGCCAGCAGCTTTGGGGGTTATAGCTACGAGCAGTACTTC. Its translation: CASSFGGYSYEQYF.

This CDR3 is CASSPRTGGAGANVLTF. DNA for the CDR3: TGTGCCAGCAGCCCCCGGACAGGGGGCGCTGGGGCCAACGTCCTGACTTTC. V is TRBV5-6 and J is TRBJ2-6; 11 bases match TRBD1. There are 17 residues in the CDR3. V dropped 4 bases and J dropped 2; count of bases not matched to a gene: 5. Germline lookup yields CDR1 SGHDT and CDR2 YYEEEE.

This clone was counted once. The V call is TRBV18, the J call TRBJ2-3, with 7 bases matching TRBD2. The trim removed 6 bases at V and 1 base at J, leaving 7 bases unmatched. This CDR3 has 15 amino acids. Germline CDR1 and CDR2: KGHSH and LQKENI. CDR3 region: CASSPGGPGTDTQYF. The DNA for the CDR3 is TGTGCCAGCTCCCCGGGAGGTCCGGGCACAGATACGCAGTATTTT.

The genes are TRBV9 and TRBJ1-1; D might be TRBD1 (6 bases). V was shortened by 1 base and J by 6 bases, with 13 bases between the two germline ends. The CDR3 loop spans 14 amino acids. The germline V gene encodes CDR1 SGDLS and CDR2 YYNGEE. CDR3: CASSVSPGAAEAFF. The CDR3 DNA reads TGTGCCAGCAGCGTATCGCCAGGGGCCGCTGAAGCTTTCTTT.

The J gene is TRBJ2-4, the V gene TRBV9; maybe TRBD2 (6 bases). Germline V gene data show CDR1 as SGDLS and CDR2 as YYNGEE. V lost 4 bases and J lost 8, with 25 bases in between. The CDR3 consists of 17 residues. CDR3 sequence reads: CASSPRRVGGPTDIQYF. CDR3 DNA sequence: TGTGCCAGCAGCCCGCGGAGGGTGGGGGGTCCCACGGACATTCAGTACTTC.

The V gene is TRBV28, the J gene TRBJ1-2, with no clear D. The CDR3 is made up of 15 amino acids. Germline CDR1 reads MDHEN; CDR2 reads SYDVKM. V was pared by 6 bases and J by 0 bases, with 14 bases between. The DNA for the CDR3 is TGTGCCAGCAGGGTAGGAGGCGGAACTAACTATGGCTACACCTTC. Residues: CASRVGGGTNYGYTF.

This clone was picked up a small number of times. V gene TRBV4-1 combines with J gene TRBJ1-2; D is uncertain. Germline V gene sequence: CDR1 MGHRA, CDR2 YSYEKL. This CDR3 region has 13 residues. Trimming took 0 bases from V and 7 from J, leaving 9 bases between them. DNA of the CDR3: TGCGCCAGCAGCCAAGATTTGGGGTTTGGCTACACCTTC. Protein product: CASSQDLGFGYTF.

This clone was seen a few times. The rearrangement joins TRBV27 to TRBJ2-7; D is perhaps TRBD2 (5 bases). Between the trimmed V and J ends, which lost 0 bases and 7 bases, there was a span of 16 bases. Looked up from germline, CDR1 is MNHEY and CDR2 is SMNVEV (reference sequence). This CDR3 contains 15 residues. The CDR3 region is CASSLSIGRAHEQYF. The DNA of the CDR3 is TGTGCCAGCAGTTTATCAATTGGGCGGGCGCATGAGCAGTACTTC.